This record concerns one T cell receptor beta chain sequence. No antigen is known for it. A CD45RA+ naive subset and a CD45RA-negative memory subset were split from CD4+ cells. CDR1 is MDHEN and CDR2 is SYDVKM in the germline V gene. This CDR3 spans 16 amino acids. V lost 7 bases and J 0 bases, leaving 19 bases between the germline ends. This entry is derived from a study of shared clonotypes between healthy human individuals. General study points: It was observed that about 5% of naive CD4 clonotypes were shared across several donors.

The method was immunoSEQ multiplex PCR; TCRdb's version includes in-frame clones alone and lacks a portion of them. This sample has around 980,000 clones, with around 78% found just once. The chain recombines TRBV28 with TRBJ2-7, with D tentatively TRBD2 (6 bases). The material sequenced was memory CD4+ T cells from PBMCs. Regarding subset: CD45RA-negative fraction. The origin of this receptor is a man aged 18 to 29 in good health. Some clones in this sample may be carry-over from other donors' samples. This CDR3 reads CASTHSGGESSYEQYF. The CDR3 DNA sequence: TGTGCCAGCACCCATAGTGGCGGGGAGAGCTCCTACGAGCAGTACTTC.